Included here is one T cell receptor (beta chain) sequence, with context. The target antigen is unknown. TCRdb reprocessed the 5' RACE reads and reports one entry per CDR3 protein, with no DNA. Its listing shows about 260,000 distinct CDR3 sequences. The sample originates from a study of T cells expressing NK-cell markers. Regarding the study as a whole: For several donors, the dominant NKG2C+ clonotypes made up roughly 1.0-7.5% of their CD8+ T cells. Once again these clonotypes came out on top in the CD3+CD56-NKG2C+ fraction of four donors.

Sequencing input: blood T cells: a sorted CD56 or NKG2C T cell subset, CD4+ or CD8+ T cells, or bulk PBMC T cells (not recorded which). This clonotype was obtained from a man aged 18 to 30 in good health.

The CDR3 here is CASSFRPQPTDTQYF. The gene calls are TRBV5-1 and TRBJ2-3. CDR1 and CDR2 from the germline V gene are SGHRS and YFSETQ. This CDR3 spans 15 amino acids.